This T cell receptor (beta chain) was documented in a study of shared clonotypes between healthy human individuals. Study information: A donor's plate count was three for CD4 naive and three for CD4 memory; CD8 naive had two and CD8 memory one.

V lost 3 bases and J 10 bases, leaving 15 bases between the germline ends. Germline assignment: CDR1 MDHEN and CDR2 SYDVKM. CDR3 length: 14 amino acids. In the original analysis: For the immunoSEQ data, sequences were junction-only without quality scores, so filtering differed. Data came from immunoSEQ multiplex PCR; TCRdb stores just in-frame clones and leaves some out. That table gives V, J and clone size, and the DNA gave D and trimming. The sample lists around 1,000,000 clones, around 77% occurring once. The study separated CD4+ cells into CD45RA+ naive and CD45RA-negative memory subsets. The V call is TRBV28, the J call TRBJ1-4; D is unresolved. Sample: memory CD4+ T cells from PBMCs. As for subset: CD45RA-negative fraction. The origin of this receptor is a man between 18 and 35 years old in good health. Some clones in this sample may be carry-over from other donors' samples. The CDR3 region is CASSLTAGGGKLFF. The CDR3, as DNA: TGTGCCAGCAGTTTGACGGCGGGAGGTGGAAAACTGTTTTTT. Drawing the rest from reference TRBV28 and TRBJ1-4, the complete variable domain is DVKVTQSSRYLVKRTGEKVFLECVQDMDHENMFWYRQDPGLGLRLIYFSYDVKMKEKGDIPEGYSVSREKKERFSLILESASTNQTSMYLCASSLTAGGGKLFFGSGTQLSVL.